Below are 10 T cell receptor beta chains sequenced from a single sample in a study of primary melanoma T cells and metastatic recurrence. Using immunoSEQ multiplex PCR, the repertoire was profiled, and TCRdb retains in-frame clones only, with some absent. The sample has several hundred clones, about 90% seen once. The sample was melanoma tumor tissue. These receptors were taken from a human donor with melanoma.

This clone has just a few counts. The CDR3 here is CASSVGGWSNTEAFF. Here the CDR3 DNA reads TGTGCCAGCAGTGTCGGCGGGTGGTCAAACACTGAAGCTTTCTTT. The gene calls are TRBV6-8 and TRBJ1-1; D unclear. Between the trimmed V and J ends, which lost 5 bases and 2 bases, there was a span of 15 bases. CDR1 MNHGY and CDR2 SAAAGT come from the germline V gene. This CDR3 spans 15 amino acids.

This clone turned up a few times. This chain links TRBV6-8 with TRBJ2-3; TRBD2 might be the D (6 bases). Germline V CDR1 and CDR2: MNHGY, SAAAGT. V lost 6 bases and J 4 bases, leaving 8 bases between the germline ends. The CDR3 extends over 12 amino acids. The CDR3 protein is CASRSSADTQYF. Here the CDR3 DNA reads TGTGCCAGCAGGTCTAGCGCAGATACGCAGTATTTT.

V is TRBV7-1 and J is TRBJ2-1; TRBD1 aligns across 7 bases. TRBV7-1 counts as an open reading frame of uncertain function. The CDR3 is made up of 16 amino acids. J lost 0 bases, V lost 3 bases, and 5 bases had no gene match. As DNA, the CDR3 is TGTGCCAGCAGCTCGCGACAGGGAATCTCCTACAATGAGCAGTTCTTC. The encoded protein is CASSSRQGISYNEQFF.

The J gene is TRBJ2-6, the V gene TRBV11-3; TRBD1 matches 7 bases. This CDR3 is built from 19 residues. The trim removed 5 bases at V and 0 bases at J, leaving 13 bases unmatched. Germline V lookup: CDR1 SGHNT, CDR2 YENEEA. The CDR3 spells CASSPGTAFPNSGANVLTF. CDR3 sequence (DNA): TGTGCCAGCAGCCCTGGGACAGCGTTTCCGAACTCTGGGGCCAACGTCCTGACTTTC.

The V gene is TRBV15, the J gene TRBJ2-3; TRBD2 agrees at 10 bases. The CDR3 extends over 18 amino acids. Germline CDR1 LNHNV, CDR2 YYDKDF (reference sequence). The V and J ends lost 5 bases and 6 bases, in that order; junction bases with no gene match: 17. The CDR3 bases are TGTGCCACCAGCGCCCAGGGAATAGCGGGGGGTCTAGGGGATACGCAGTATTTT. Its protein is CATSAQGIAGGLGDTQYF.

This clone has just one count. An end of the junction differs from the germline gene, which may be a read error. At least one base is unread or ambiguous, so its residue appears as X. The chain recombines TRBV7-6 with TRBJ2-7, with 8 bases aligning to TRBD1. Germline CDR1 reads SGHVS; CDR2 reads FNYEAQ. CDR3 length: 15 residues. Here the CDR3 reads CXSSQGTGGIYEQYF. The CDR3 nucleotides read TGTGYCAGCAGCCAAGGCACAGGGGGTATCTACGAGCAGTACTTC.

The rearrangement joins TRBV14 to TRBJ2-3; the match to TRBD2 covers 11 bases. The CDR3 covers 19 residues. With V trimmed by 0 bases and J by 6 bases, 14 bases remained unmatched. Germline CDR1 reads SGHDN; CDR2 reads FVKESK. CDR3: CASSQDHFPSGGQGDTQYF. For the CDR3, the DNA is TGTGCCAGCAGCCAAGATCATTTTCCTAGCGGGGGGCAAGGGGATACGCAGTATTTT.

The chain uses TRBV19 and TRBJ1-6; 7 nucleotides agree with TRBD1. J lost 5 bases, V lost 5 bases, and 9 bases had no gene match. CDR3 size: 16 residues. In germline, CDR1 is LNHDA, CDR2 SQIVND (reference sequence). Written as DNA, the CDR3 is TGTGCCAGTAGTCCCCGACAGGGAAGAAATAATTCACCCCTCCACTTT. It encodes CASSPRQGRNNSPLHF.

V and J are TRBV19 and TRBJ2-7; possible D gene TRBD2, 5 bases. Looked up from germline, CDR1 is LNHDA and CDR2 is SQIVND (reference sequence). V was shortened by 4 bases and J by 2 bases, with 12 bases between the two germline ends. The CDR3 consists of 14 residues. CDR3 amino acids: CASSTDGNPYEQYF. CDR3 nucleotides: TGTGCCAGTAGTACAGACGGGAACCCCTACGAGCAGTACTTC.

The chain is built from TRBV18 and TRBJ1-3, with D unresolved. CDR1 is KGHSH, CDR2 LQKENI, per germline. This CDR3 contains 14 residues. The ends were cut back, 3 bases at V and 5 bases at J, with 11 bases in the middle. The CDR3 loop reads CASSPSGRRNTIYF. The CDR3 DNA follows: TGTGCCAGCTCACCCTCGGGCCGGAGAAACACCATATATTTT.